A single sample is the source of the 11 T cell receptor beta chains below, sequenced in a study of graft-versus-host responses after intestinal transplantation (dated by TCRdb to 2020 to 2022). Library method: the immunoSEQ multiplex PCR assay. In TCRdb, the immuneACCESS table is reduced to in-frame sequences with V and J assigned. These tables do not hold every clone; where another copy was compared, an unresolved V gene accounts for under half, and the others remain unexplained. In all, the sample holds 98,000 or so clones, and roughly 90% of those were seen once. The ten top clones hold 0.9% of the sample. According to the study, the label for this sample's time point signals: cells obtained before transplantation from donor or recipient. Antigen specificity for these receptors is unknown. Sequencing used unstimulated CD4+ T cells sorted from spleen or lymph node cells, obtained before intestinal transplant. All receptors derive from a human donor who received an intestinal transplant.

The V and J genes are TRBV19 and TRBJ1-6, with 7 bases lining up with TRBD1. Germline values: CDR1 LNHDA, CDR2 SQIVND (reference sequence). Trimming at V came to 5 bases and at J to 10 bases, leaving 5 bases not matched to a gene. The CDR3 totals 13 residues. The CDR3 sequence: CASSADRDSPLHF. In DNA form, the CDR3 reads TGTGCCAGTAGTGCCGACAGGGACTCACCCCTCCACTTT.

CDR3 in DNA: TGCGCCAGCAGAGTAAGATTCACAGATACGCAGTATTTT. Its protein is CASRVRFTDTQYF. The chain joins TRBV5-1 to TRBJ2-3; D remains unclear. The CDR3 sequence is 13 residues long. Germline values: CDR1 SGHRS, CDR2 YFSETQ. V lost 5 bases and J lost 2, with 9 bases in between.

This chain joins TRBV2 and TRBJ1-5; D is possibly TRBD1 (6 bases). Trimming took 5 bases from V and 7 from J, leaving 15 bases between them. This CDR3 comprises 14 residues. Germline V gives CDR1 SNHLY, CDR2 FYNNEI. CDR3 nucleotides: TGTGCCAGCAGTTCTAGAGGGGGTTTCCAGCCCCAGCATTTT. It codes for CASSSRGGFQPQHF.

The rearrangement uses TRBV15 and TRBJ2-7, with TRBD2 matching 11 bases. Trimming at V came to 4 bases and at J to 3 bases, leaving 2 bases not matched to a gene. CDR1 and CDR2 (germline): LNHNV, YYDKDF (reference sequence). The CDR3 spans 14 residues. This CDR3 reads CATSTGLAVYEQYF. The DNA of the CDR3 is TGTGCCACCAGCACGGGACTAGCGGTCTACGAGCAGTACTTC.

The chain couples TRBV7-6 to TRBJ2-1; no clear D. The CDR3 consists of 15 residues. CDR1 SGHVS and CDR2 FNYEAQ come from the germline V gene. With 1 base removed from V and 7 bases from J, the gap between germline ends came to 14 bases. The CDR3 is CASSLVAGVRNEQFF. The CDR3 coding sequence is TGTGCCAGCAGCTTAGTGGCCGGCGTCCGGAATGAGCAGTTCTTC.

The chain joins TRBV6-1 to TRBJ1-2, with no clear D. The CDR3 has 15 residues. The germline V gene has CDR1 MNHNS and CDR2 SASEGT. V dropped 3 bases and J dropped 4 bases, with 15 bases sitting between them. This chain's CDR3 is CASSDPGGGTYGYTF. CDR3 nucleotides: TGTGCCAGCAGTGATCCGGGTGGAGGTACCTATGGCTACACCTTC.

The chain joins TRBV12-5 to TRBJ2-1; 10 nucleotides align to TRBD2. The ends lost 5 bases at V and 6 bases at J; junction bases unmatched: 28. Germline assignment: CDR1 LGHNT and CDR2 FRNRAP. This CDR3 contains 22 residues. The CDR3: CASGNAAGWTGRPGLASNEQFF. CDR3 coding DNA: TGTGCTAGTGGTAACGCCGCTGGTTGGACAGGGCGACCGGGACTAGCGTCCAATGAGCAGTTCTTC. The variable domain in full, completed from reference TRBV12-5 and TRBJ2-1, reads DARVTQTPRHKVTEMGQEVTMRCQPILGHNTVFWYRQTMMQGLELLAYFRNRAPLDDSGMPKDRFSAEMPDATLATLKIQPSEPRDSAVYFCASGNAAGWTGRPGLASNEQFFGPGTRLTVL.

The chain uses TRBV30 and TRBJ2-3, with 9 nucleotides matching TRBD2. The CDR3 is 15 residues long. Per the germline V gene, CDR1 is GTSNPN and CDR2 is SVGIG (reference sequence). J gave up 3 bases and V 1 base, and 5 bases lay outside the gene matches. CDR3 loop: CAWSAGTSRTDTQYF. The CDR3, as DNA: TGTGCCTGGAGTGCCGGGACTAGCAGAACAGATACGCAGTATTTT.

The rearrangement links TRBV19 to TRBJ1-2, with D perhaps matching TRBD1 (5 bases). V lost 6 bases and J 4 bases, leaving 18 bases between the germline ends. The CDR3 covers 15 residues. Germline V gene sequence: CDR1 LNHDA, CDR2 SQIVND (reference sequence). CDR3 sequence: CASSPPRGRVYGYTF. CDR3 sequence (DNA): TGTGCCAGTAGCCCCCCTAGGGGCCGGGTCTATGGCTACACCTTC.

The CDR3 loop is CASSFRPGELYEQYF. The DNA of the CDR3 is TGTGCCAGCAGCTTCCGTCCAGGAGAACTCTACGAGCAGTACTTC. The genes are TRBV7-2 and TRBJ2-7; D unclear. V shed 3 bases and J shed 3 bases, with 15 bases lying between them. Germline CDR1 SGHTA, CDR2 FQGNSA. This CDR3 is built from 15 residues.

V usage is TRBV6-1 and J usage is TRBJ2-1, with D tentatively TRBD1 (5 bases). Germline lookup yields CDR1 MNHNS and CDR2 SASEGT. V was cut by 3 bases and J by 6 bases, with 15 bases left in between. The length of the CDR3 is 15 residues. The CDR3 spells CASSENPITGNEQFF. CDR3 nucleotide sequence: TGTGCCAGCAGTGAGAATCCTATAACAGGCAATGAGCAGTTCTTC.